These 14 T cell receptor beta chains share one sample of origin, sequenced in a study of control samples from healthy donors and cancer patients. Here immunoSEQ multiplex PCR was the method, and the copy in TCRdb shows in-frame clones only, minus some. Among under 150,000 clones listed, over 85% were seen once. The sequencing input was blood. The receptors shown here come from a man aged 30 to 45 in good health.

This chain links TRBV12-3 or TRBV12-4 with TRBJ2-3; D unresolved. Trimming removed 6 bases at V and 5 bases at J, with 6 bases between. This CDR3 comprises 11 residues. For the CDR3, the DNA is TGTGCCAGCAGCCCTCGAGATACGCAGTATTTT. Amino acids: CASSPRDTQYF.

This chain uses TRBV28 with TRBJ2-6; 8 nucleotides agree with TRBD1. This CDR3 has 16 amino acids. The V and J ends lost 5 bases and 0 bases, in that order; junction bases with no gene match: 3. CDR1 and CDR2 (germline): MDHEN, SYDVKM. The CDR3: CASSPGQASGANVLTF. CDR3 nucleotides: TGTGCCAGCAGTCCGGGACAGGCCTCTGGGGCCAACGTCCTGACTTTC.

The chain links TRBV15 to TRBJ1-4; 7 positions match TRBD1. J gave up 5 bases and V 3 bases, and 6 bases lay outside the gene matches. The CDR3 is 15 amino acids. The germline CDR1 and CDR2 sequences are LNHNV and YYDKDF (reference sequence). The CDR3 protein is CATSSVGTENEKLFF. Here the CDR3 DNA reads TGTGCCACCAGCAGTGTCGGGACAGAGAATGAAAAACTGTTTTTT.

The chain joins TRBV28 to TRBJ1-2; no definite D call. From germline, CDR1 is MDHEN and CDR2 SYDVKM. V was shortened by 6 bases and J by 2 bases, with 10 bases between the two germline ends. There are 13 residues in the CDR3. Here the CDR3 reads CASRRTENYGYTF. The CDR3 nucleotides read TGTGCCAGCAGAAGGACGGAAAACTATGGCTACACCTTC.

The genes are TRBV29-1 and TRBJ2-7; the D gene is possibly TRBD1 (7 bases). The CDR3 totals 11 residues. In germline, CDR1 is SQVTM, CDR2 ANQGSEA. The V end lost 5 bases, the J end lost 6 bases, and 11 bases lay between the germline ends. CDR3 nucleotides: TGCAGCGTTTCAGGGGGAGGCGAGCAGTACTTC. Its protein product is CSVSGGGEQYF.

The rearrangement uses TRBV30 and TRBJ1-2, with no clear D. Germline values: CDR1 GTSNPN, CDR2 SVGIG (reference sequence). CDR3 length: 13 residues. Trimming took 0 bases from V and 4 from J, leaving 9 bases between them. The CDR3 here is CAWSVLGIYGYTF. The CDR3 coding sequence is TGTGCCTGGAGTGTATTGGGAATCTATGGCTACACCTTC.

V gene TRBV6-5 combines with J gene TRBJ1-1; 10 positions match TRBD1. Germline loops: CDR1 MNHEY, CDR2 SVGAGI. This CDR3 is built from 14 residues. The CDR3 bases are TGTGCGACCCTGCTCCGGGACAGGGGCACTGAAGCTTTCTTT. Protein sequence: CATLLRDRGTEAFF.

The V and J genes are TRBV19 and TRBJ2-1; the match to TRBD1 covers 7 bases. CDR1 and CDR2 (germline): LNHDA, SQIVND (reference sequence). V lost 3 bases and J lost 2; bases outside the gene matches: 1. CDR3 length: 14 amino acids. The chain's CDR3 is CASSIGTAYNEQFF. The CDR3 nucleotides are TGTGCCAGTAGTATCGGGACAGCCTACAATGAGCAGTTCTTC.

The chain combines TRBV21-1 with TRBJ2-7; the table's TRBD2 call for D was not verified on the DNA. TRBV21-1 counts as a pseudogene. The CDR3 extends over 17 amino acids. The CDR3: CASIQSSPSGTIYEQYF. CDR3 DNA: TGTGCCAGCATCCAATCAAGCCCTAGCGGGACCATCTACGAGCAGTACTTC.

This clone was picked up one time. This chain connects TRBV19 to TRBJ2-3; D is undetermined. In germline, CDR1 is LNHDA, CDR2 SQIVND (reference sequence). CDR3 length equals 18 residues. V was shortened by 7 bases and J by 2 bases, with 25 bases between the two germline ends. CDR3 coding DNA: TGTGCCAGTATTCCGCTAGTATGTTTTCGTCGTCTCACAGATACGCAGTATTTT. Translation gives CASIPLVCFRRLTDTQYF.

The chain couples TRBV27 to TRBJ2-7; D not certain. Trimming cost V 0 bases and J 2 bases, with 11 bases left between them. The CDR3 covers 15 residues. CDR1 and CDR2 from the germline V gene are MNHEY and SMNVEV (reference sequence). CDR3 nucleotides: TGTGCCAGCAGTTTATCCCGCCAGGCAGCCTACGAGCAGTACTTC. It translates to CASSLSRQAAYEQYF.

On this clone: The sample carries other DNA sequences with the same CDR3. The CDR3 coding sequence is TGTGCCAGCAGTTACTCGGGACATAACTATGGCTACACCTTC. Amino acid sequence: CASSYSGHNYGYTF. The rearrangement joins TRBV6-5 to TRBJ1-2, with D maybe TRBD1 (6 bases). The CDR3 has 14 amino acids. Germline CDR1 is MNHEY and CDR2 is SVGAGI. Trimming cost V 0 bases and J 1 base, with 6 bases left between them.

V gene TRBV7-9 combines with J gene TRBJ2-5; 7 bases are a match to TRBD1. The V segment lost 3 bases and the J segment 5 bases; nucleotides outside the gene matches: 12. Germline CDR1 SEHNR, CDR2 FQNEAQ (reference sequence). The CDR3 spans 16 residues. This CDR3 is CASSFAPGGFWETQYF. CDR3 in DNA: TGTGCCAGCAGCTTCGCCCCAGGGGGATTTTGGGAGACCCAGTACTTC.

This clone was seen only a few times. J is TRBJ1-6 and V is TRBV18; the match to TRBD1 covers 7 bases. Germline assignment: CDR1 KGHSH and CDR2 LQKENI. Trimming removed 3 bases from V and 2 bases from J; junction bases left unmatched: 4. The CDR3 contains 16 residues. The CDR3: CASSPGQDPYNSPLHF. In nucleotides, the CDR3 is TGTGCCAGCTCACCCGGACAGGACCCCTATAATTCACCCCTCCACTTT.